The 3 T cell receptor beta chains below were found in one sample sequenced in a study of T cell repertoires in cytomegalovirus infection. What these receptors recognize is not known. TCRdb ran MiXCR on the reads and lists one entry per CDR3 protein. The data show some 270,000 distinct CDR3 sequences, with roughly a fifth seen just once and roughly a fifth held by the top ten. This specimen was cultured PBMCs, taken from culture after CMV antigen stimulation. Receptor source: a human donor in good health (CMV status not recorded). Some clones in this sample may be carry-over from other donors' samples.

This clonotype was observed a few times. V gene TRBV12-3 or TRBV12-4 combines with J gene TRBJ2-7; 9 bases fit TRBD2. Trimming cost V 3 bases and J 4 bases; bases outside gene matches: 4. This CDR3 region has 14 residues. CDR3 in DNA: TGTGCCAGCAGTTTTTCTAGCGGGAAATACGAGCAGTACTTC. Encoded protein: CASSFSSGKYEQYF.

The table lists this clonotype with many counts. The genes are TRBV20-1 and TRBJ2-3, with TRBD2 matching over 7 bases. Germline CDR1 and CDR2: DFQATT and SNEGSKA (reference sequence). The CDR3 consists of 14 residues. Unmatched junction bases numbered 9, after V lost 6 bases and J lost 3 bases. CDR3 sequence (DNA): TGCAGTGCGAACCGCCTCGGGAGGACAGATACGCAGTATTTT. This encodes CSANRLGRTDTQYF.

This clonotype appeared a few times. The chain employs TRBV7-2 and TRBJ1-2; possibly TRBD1 for D (5 bases). Germline CDR1 SGHTA, CDR2 FQGNSA. This CDR3 region has 12 residues. Trimming left V 5 bases short and J 4 bases short, with 8 bases between. The CDR3 sequence is CASSADTYGYTF. The CDR3 bases are TGTGCCAGCAGCGCGGACACCTATGGCTACACCTTC.